The clone carrying this T cell receptor beta chain was observed at least ten times. The antigen is undetermined. Described time point: longitudinal time-point 3. In germline, CDR1 is DFQATT, CDR2 SNEGSKA (reference sequence). Losses at the gene ends were 4 bases for V and 8 bases for J; bases not matched to a gene: 8. This CDR3 is built from 13 residues. This specimen comes from a study of neurological immune-mediated disorders. Findings of the study overall: Falling below healthy controls, multiple sclerosis showed the least TCR clonal expansion, while HTLV-1-associated myelopathy showed the most. Across subjects, no CDR3 amino acid sequence appeared in expanded clones of more than one subject, a finding that suggested private repertoires in all groups.

The method for making cDNA was 5'RACE, and it used 10-nucleotide random UMIs. TCRdb reprocessed the 5' RACE reads with MiXCR, giving one entry per CDR3 protein. The sample includes under 130,000 distinct CDR3 sequences, less than 14% of them seen just once. The sequenced sample consisted of PBMCs. This rearrangement joins TRBV20-1 to TRBJ1-1; 9 bases line up with TRBD1. The TCR originated in a female donor with HTLV-1-associated myelopathy (HAM/TSP). CDR3 DNA: TGCAGTGCTACTACCCCGGGACAGGGAGAAGCTTTCTTT. This encodes CSATTPGQGEAFF.